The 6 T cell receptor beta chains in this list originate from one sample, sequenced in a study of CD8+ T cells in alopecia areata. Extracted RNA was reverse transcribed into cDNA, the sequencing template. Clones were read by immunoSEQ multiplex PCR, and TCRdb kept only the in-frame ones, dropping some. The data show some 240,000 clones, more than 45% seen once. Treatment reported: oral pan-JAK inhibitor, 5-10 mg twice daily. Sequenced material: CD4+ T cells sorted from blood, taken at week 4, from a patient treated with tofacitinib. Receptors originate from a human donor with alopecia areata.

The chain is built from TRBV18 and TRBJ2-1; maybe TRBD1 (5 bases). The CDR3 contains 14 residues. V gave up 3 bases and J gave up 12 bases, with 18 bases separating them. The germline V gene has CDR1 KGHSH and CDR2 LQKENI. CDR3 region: CASSPFRGPTAQFF. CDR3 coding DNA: TGTGCCAGCTCACCTTTTAGGGGCCCCACGGCGCAGTTCTTC. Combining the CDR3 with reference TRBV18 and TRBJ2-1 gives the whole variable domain NAGVMQNPRHLVRRRGQEARLRCSPMKGHSHVYWYRQLPEEGLKFMVYLQKENIIDESGMPKERFSAEFPKEGPSILRIQQVVRGDSAAYFCASSPFRGPTAQFFGPGTRLTVL.

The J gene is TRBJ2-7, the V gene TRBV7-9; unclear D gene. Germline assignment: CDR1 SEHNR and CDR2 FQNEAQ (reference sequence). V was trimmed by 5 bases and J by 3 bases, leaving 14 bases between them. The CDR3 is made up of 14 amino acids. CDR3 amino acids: CASSPDPGRYEQYF. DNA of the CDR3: TGTGCCAGCAGCCCTGATCCGGGCCGCTACGAGCAGTACTTC.

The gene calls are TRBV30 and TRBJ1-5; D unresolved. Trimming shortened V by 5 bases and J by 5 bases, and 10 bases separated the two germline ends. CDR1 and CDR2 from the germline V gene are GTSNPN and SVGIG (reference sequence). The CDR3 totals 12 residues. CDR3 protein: CAWDNWDQPQHF. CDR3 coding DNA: TGTGCCTGGGATAACTGGGATCAGCCCCAGCATTTT.

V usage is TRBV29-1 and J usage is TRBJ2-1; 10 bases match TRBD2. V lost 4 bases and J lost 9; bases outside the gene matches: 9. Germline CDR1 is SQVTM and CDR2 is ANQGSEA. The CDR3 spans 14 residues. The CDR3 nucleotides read TGCAGCGTTGGACCGGGACTAGCGATTAGTGAGCAGTTCTTC. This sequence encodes CSVGPGLAISEQFF.

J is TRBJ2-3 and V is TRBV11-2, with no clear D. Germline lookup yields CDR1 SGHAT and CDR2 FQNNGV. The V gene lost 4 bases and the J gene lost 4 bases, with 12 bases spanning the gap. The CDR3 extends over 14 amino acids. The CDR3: CASSSLVVPDTQYF. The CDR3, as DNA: TGTGCCAGCAGCTCCCTGGTAGTCCCAGATACGCAGTATTTT.

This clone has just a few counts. The chain's CDR3 is CASMAGLGYTF. CDR3 nucleotides: TGTGCCAGTATGGCAGGTCTGGGCTACACCTTC. The V gene is TRBV19, the J gene TRBJ1-2; D unresolved. The CDR3 consists of 11 residues. The germline gives CDR1 LNHDA, CDR2 SQIVND (reference sequence). Trimming stripped 7 bases from V and 8 bases from J, with 11 bases between.